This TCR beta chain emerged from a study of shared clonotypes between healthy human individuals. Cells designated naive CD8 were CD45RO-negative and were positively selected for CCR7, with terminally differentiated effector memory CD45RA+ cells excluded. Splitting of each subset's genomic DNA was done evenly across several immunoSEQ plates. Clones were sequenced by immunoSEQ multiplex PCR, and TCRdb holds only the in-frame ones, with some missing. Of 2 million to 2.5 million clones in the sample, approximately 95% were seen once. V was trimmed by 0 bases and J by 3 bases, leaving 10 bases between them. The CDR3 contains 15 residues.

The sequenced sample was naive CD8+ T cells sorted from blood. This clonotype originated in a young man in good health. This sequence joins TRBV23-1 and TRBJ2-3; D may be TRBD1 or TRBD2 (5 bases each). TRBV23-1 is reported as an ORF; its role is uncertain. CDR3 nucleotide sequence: TGCGCCAGCAGTCAATCCGGGGCGGAGACAGATACGCAGTATTTT. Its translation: CASSQSGAETDTQYF.